What follows are 16 T cell receptor beta chains derived from one specimen sequenced in a study of OX40 agonist ivuxolimab in advanced cancers. Sequenced by immunoSEQ multiplex PCR; TCRdb stores in-frame clones only, minus some. The sample includes 98,000 or so clones, about 80% of them seen just once. Sequences were derived from CD4+ or CD8+ T cells sorted from blood, sampled in a trial of the OX40 agonist ivuxolimab. The receptors here all came from an adult with an advanced solid tumor such as melanoma, head and neck, liver or kidney cancer.

The rearrangement links TRBV6-6 to TRBJ1-3, with D uncertain. Germline CDR1 is MNHNY and CDR2 is SVGAGI (reference sequence). The germline V and J ends were trimmed by 4 bases and 0 bases, with 10 bases remaining between them. The CDR3 is 15 residues long. CDR3 in amino acids: CASSSPKGSGNTIYF. The CDR3 nucleotides are TGTGCCAGCAGTTCTCCCAAGGGCTCTGGAAACACCATATATTTT.

This clone was seen only once. CDR3 sequence (DNA): TGCGCCAGCAGCCAACGGGGGACAGGCTCCTACGAGCAGTACTTC. This translates into CASSQRGTGSYEQYF. The gene calls are TRBV4-3 and TRBJ2-7; 8 bases are a match to TRBD1. Losses at the gene ends were 2 bases for V and 0 bases for J; bases not matched to a gene: 3. This CDR3 comprises 15 residues. Germline CDR1 LGHNA, CDR2 YSLEER.

The CDR3 is CASSLPQGFSGNTIYF. CDR3 in DNA: TGTGCCAGCTCACTCCCCCAGGGGTTCTCTGGAAACACCATATATTTT. The gene calls are TRBV18 and TRBJ1-3; tentatively, D is TRBD1 (6 bases). Trimming removed 4 bases at V and 0 bases at J, with 13 bases between. CDR1 and CDR2 (germline): KGHSH, LQKENI. The CDR3 spans 16 residues.

This clone was seen a handful of times. The rearrangement uses TRBV28 and TRBJ1-2, with 9 bases aligning to TRBD1. The V segment lost 5 bases and the J segment 2 bases; nucleotides outside the gene matches: 6. Germline V gene data show CDR1 as MDHEN and CDR2 as SYDVKM. This CDR3 region has 15 residues. The CDR3 region is CASSGLTGGNYGYTF. As DNA, the CDR3 is TGTGCCAGCAGTGGGTTGACAGGGGGGAACTATGGCTACACCTTC.

CDR3 in DNA: TGTGCCACCACGGATACTCCAACCTCAGATACGCAGTATTTT. It codes for CATTDTPTSDTQYF. This chain links TRBV19 with TRBJ2-3; D call uncertain. The CDR3 sequence is 14 residues long. Trimming took off 10 bases at V and 4 bases at J, with 18 bases between the two ends. Germline-derived CDR1 and CDR2 are LNHDA and SQIVND (reference sequence). The variable domain in full, completed from reference TRBV19 and TRBJ2-3, reads DGGITQSPKYLFRKEGQNVTLSCEQNLNHDAMYWYRQDPGQGLRLIYYSQIVNDFQKGDIAEGYSVSREKKESFPLTVTSAQKNPTAFYLCATTDTPTSDTQYFGPGTRLTVL.

The rearrangement links TRBV9 to TRBJ2-7, with 9 bases matching TRBD1. This CDR3 region has 15 residues. V trimming: 3 bases; J trimming: 4 bases; junction bases outside the gene matches: 8. Germline V lookup: CDR1 SGDLS, CDR2 YYNGEE. CDR3 in DNA: TGTGCCAGCAGCGAGGGGACAGGGTCTCGGTACGAGCAGTACTTC. Amino acids: CASSEGTGSRYEQYF.

The rearrangement joins TRBV7-2 to TRBJ2-7, with D unresolved. Germline CDR1 SGHTA, CDR2 FQGNSA. The CDR3 spans 14 residues. Trimming took 6 bases from V and 0 from J, leaving 12 bases between them. DNA of the CDR3: TGTGCCAGCAGTCCTGCCTCCTACTCCTACGAGCAGTACTTC. As protein: CASSPASYSYEQYF.

This chain joins TRBV19 and TRBJ1-3, with a possible D match to TRBD1 (5 bases). The germline V and J ends were trimmed by 8 bases and 0 bases, with 23 bases remaining between them. The germline V gene encodes CDR1 LNHDA and CDR2 SQIVND (reference sequence). The CDR3 spans 18 residues. CDR3 DNA sequence: TGTGCCAGTTCAGAGAGAGGGACGCCCGAACCCTCTGGAAACACCATATATTTT. Residues: CASSERGTPEPSGNTIYF.

The rearrangement joins TRBV13 to TRBJ2-7; 10 bases are shared with TRBD2. V lost 5 bases to trimming and J lost 1 base; unmatched junction nucleotides: 5. The germline gives CDR1 PRHDT, CDR2 FYEKMQ (reference sequence). The CDR3 is made up of 15 amino acids. The CDR3 coding sequence is TGTGCCAGCAGCCGGACTAGCGGAAGGTCCTACGAGCAGTACTTC. Translation: CASSRTSGRSYEQYF.

The V gene is TRBV9, the J gene TRBJ2-7; the match to TRBD1 covers 11 bases. This CDR3 comprises 14 residues. With V trimmed by 0 bases and J by 7 bases, 3 bases remained unmatched. CDR1 and CDR2 (germline): SGDLS, YYNGEE. As DNA, the CDR3 is TGTGCCAGCAGCGTAGTCGGGACAGGGGGAGAGCAGTACTTC. This codes for CASSVVGTGGEQYF.

The chain recombines TRBV28 with TRBJ1-5, with TRBD1 matching over 9 bases. The germline gives CDR1 MDHEN, CDR2 SYDVKM. The CDR3 length is 17 residues. V was pared by 2 bases and J by 2 bases, with 7 bases of the junction left unmatched. The CDR3 loop is CASSLIHRTGGNQPQHF. The CDR3 DNA is TGTGCCAGCAGTTTAATTCACCGGACAGGGGGCAATCAGCCCCAGCATTTT. The full variable domain, in which reference TRBV28 and TRBJ1-5 provide the parts outside the CDR3, is DVKVTQSSRYLVKRTGEKVFLECVQDMDHENMFWYRQDPGLGLRLIYFSYDVKMKEKGDIPEGYSVSREKKERFSLILESASTNQTSMYLCASSLIHRTGGNQPQHFGDGTRLSIL.

This chain joins TRBV28 and TRBJ1-5, with D perhaps TRBD1 (6 bases). V shed 3 bases and J shed 9 bases, with 15 bases lying between them. The CDR3 runs 14 residues. The germline CDR1 and CDR2 sequences are MDHEN and SYDVKM. The CDR3 is CASSLSLRGRPQHF. The CDR3 nucleotides read TGTGCCAGCAGTTTGTCTCTCAGGGGCCGGCCCCAGCATTTT. Filled out from reference TRBV28 and TRBJ1-5, the complete variable domain reads DVKVTQSSRYLVKRTGEKVFLECVQDMDHENMFWYRQDPGLGLRLIYFSYDVKMKEKGDIPEGYSVSREKKERFSLILESASTNQTSMYLCASSLSLRGRPQHFGDGTRLSIL.

The gene calls are TRBV9 and TRBJ1-4; TRBD1 might be the D (5 bases). The CDR3 runs to 15 residues. V shed 4 bases and J shed 3 bases, with 13 bases lying between them. Germline V gives CDR1 SGDLS, CDR2 YYNGEE. CDR3 sequence (DNA): TGTGCCAGCAGCCTAGATCGGGGGGCTAATGAAAAACTGTTTTTT. Translated: CASSLDRGANEKLFF.

This clone was seen a single time. The CDR3 DNA is TGTGCCAGCAGTCCCCGACCGAGGAACACTGAAGCTTTCTTT. It specifies CASSPRPRNTEAFF. The V call is TRBV6-5, the J call TRBJ1-1; D unresolved. The CDR3 sequence is 14 residues long. Germline-derived CDR1 and CDR2 are MNHEY and SVGAGI. The V end was cut by 5 bases, the J end by 1 base, with 11 bases between.

This clone was detected only a few times. CDR3 residues: CASSGDRNEAFF. In nucleotides, the CDR3 is TGTGCCAGCTCAGGAGACAGAAATGAAGCTTTCTTT. This rearrangement joins TRBV18 to TRBJ1-1; TRBD1 is a possible D gene (5 bases). V was shortened by 5 bases and J by 7 bases, with 11 bases between the two germline ends. The CDR3 has 12 amino acids. Germline V gene data show CDR1 as KGHSH and CDR2 as LQKENI.

The chain couples TRBV6-6 to TRBJ1-2; D ambiguous. V was shortened by 7 bases and J by 4 bases, with 19 bases between the two germline ends. This CDR3 is 15 amino acids long. Germline V gene lookup returns CDR1 MNHNY and CDR2 SVGAGI (reference sequence). Here the CDR3 reads CASTDPRQDLYGYTF. The CDR3 DNA is TGTGCCAGCACCGATCCCCGACAAGACCTCTATGGCTACACCTTC.